The clone carrying this T cell receptor (beta chain) was found a few times. Its specificity is not known. This entry belongs to a study of lymphopenia after photon versus proton radiotherapy. The ends were cut back, 5 bases at V and 8 bases at J, with 9 bases in the middle. There are 11 residues in the CDR3. Germline V gene lookup returns CDR1 DFQATT and CDR2 SNEGSKA (reference sequence). Regarding the study as a whole: Oligoclonal CD8+ Temra expansion after nadir drove photon patients' diversity drop. Larger post-nadir TCR diversity loss correlated inversely with survival in deceased patients. Authors raise, but do not show, better survival with proton therapy. Proton therapy kept repertoires fairly stable, unlike photons, which gained effector/memory cells.

Assay: immunoSEQ multiplex PCR; the TCRdb copy retains only in-frame clones and omits some. The data show more than 15,000 clones, roughly 86% seen once. The rearrangement links TRBV20-1 to TRBJ1-4; D is ambiguous. The sequences come from peripheral blood, collected from a patient treated with photon-based radiotherapy. The source is a woman in her forties or fifties with pancreatic cancer. The CDR3 DNA is TGCAGTGCTGGTCGACGGGAAAAACTGTTTTTT. Translated: CSAGRREKLFF.